One TCR beta chain is described in this entry. Its antigen is still unknown. No base quality values were provided; no much bigger clone lies one nucleotide off. The library was prepared using the immunoSEQ multiplex PCR assay. A mixture of 60 forward primers for TCR Vbeta segments and 13 reverse primers for TCR Jbeta segments was used in the multiplex PCR. A multiplex PCR assay on genomic DNA amplified the CDR3 region of rearranged TCR beta genes. The amplified TCR beta libraries were sequenced on the Illumina HiSeq System as 87-base-pair reads. The authors processed their data as follows. Across the 700 or so repertoires, a later analysis counted 80 million or so unique TCR beta chains, some 11 million of which were shared by at least two donors. A nearest-neighbor algorithm error-corrected the raw reads and collapsed the reads into unique sequences, merging closely related sequences to remove PCR and sequencing errors. V, D and J gene segments were assigned by aligning CDR3 sequences to IMGT reference sequences. For a sequence to be retained, a match of at least six nucleotides was required to both a V gene segment and a J gene segment. A rearrangement was called productive if the CDR3 had no stop codons and remained in frame with V and J, and every other rearrangement was called non-productive. CDR3 was defined by IMGT convention, running from the second conserved V-encoded cysteine to the conserved J-encoded phenylalanine. The earlier analysis of a few hundred of the donors excluded sequences that lacked an unambiguous match to a single V gene segment. An earlier analysis of a few hundred of the donors called V segments functional above 56.7% productive rearrangements and segregating when the between-donor standard deviation exceeded 5%. A statistical classification framework was built to diagnose cytomegalovirus status from the catalog of TCR beta chain sequences. V and J gene assignment, in a later analysis, came from comparing TCR nucleotide sequences with IMGT/GENE-DB human TR gene sequences. Using the TCRdist pipeline, a later analysis assigned CDR3 sequences along with most-parsimonious VDJ recombination scenarios. A later analysis defined each TCR beta chain by its CDR3 amino acid sequence plus V-gene family, and excluded reads lacking a unique V-gene family. A later analysis removed 450 to 600 highly shared, low-generation-probability nucleotide sequences to deal with suspected cross-contamination and a sequencing artifact. A later analysis calculated a clonal expansion index for each public chain from normalized within-repertoire ranks of inferred template counts. In a later analysis, generation probabilities were computed using a VDJ recombination model fitted to out-of-frame rearrangements, and the results were checked against IGoR. In a later analysis, TCR-TCR, TCR-HLA and TCR-CMV co-occurrence was scored with hypergeometric tests, and a repertoire-size bias correction was applied to TCR pairs. A later analysis estimated false discovery rates by permuting HLA or CMV assignments 20 times. In a later analysis, co-occurring TCRs were grouped using DBSCAN, and TCRdist sequence similarity was added for clustering within HLA-allele-positive subsets. Repertoires with fewer than 30,000 or more than 120,000 public chains, plus five repertoires with anomalous nucleotide sharing, were excluded from co-occurrence clustering. This immuneACCESS table, as held by TCRdb, lists in-frame sequences with V and J called but not all clones. Of the missing ones, under half trace to an unresolved V gene in checked studies; the others have no known cause. V and J calls and clone size are copied from that table; D and trimming were computed from the DNA. This sample lists a few hundred thousand clones; about 81% were detected once. The ten largest clonotypes hold 7% to 9% of the sample.

In total, 500 to 700 healthy bone marrow donors made up the cohort. At the time of sampling, every cohort member was nominally healthy, though immune exposures that went unrecorded were likely present. The donor tested CMV seropositive, placing the donor among the 289 seropositive members of the cohort. A peripheral blood sample was collected from each donor, and TCR beta sequencing was performed on peripheral blood mononuclear cells. The Qiagen DNeasy Blood Extraction Kit was used to extract genomic DNA from the blood cell samples. The data belong to a study of cytomegalovirus exposure and HLA in healthy donors (dated by TCRdb to 2017 to 2019). Study-wide context: An earlier analysis of some 600 of the donors reported 276 Gb of sequence data and 95 million to 120 million unique TCR beta sequences obtained from about 200 million T cells. Every discovery cohort repertoire had been produced on one sequencing platform. In an earlier analysis of roughly 540 of the donors, high-throughput TCR beta sequencing was used to judge whether each TCR beta V gene segment behaved as functional or pseudogenic. High-throughput TCR immunosequencing, statistical association of individual TCRs with disease status, and machine learning were combined to predict cytomegalovirus infection status. An early release covering over 500 HLA-typed donors comprised approximately 290 gigabases of sequencing data and around 80 million unique TCR sequences. Rather than drawing on any new phenotypic data, the later analysis identified candidate immune exposures from TCR beta sequences and the way those sequences occurred across donors. Across 398 genotyped donors of the cohort, an average of about 220,000 unique TCR beta nucleotide sequences per donor were sequenced, and around 20% of those sequences were non-productive. The study aimed to test whether cataloging public T cell receptors could reveal signatures of past pathogen exposure. The genetic ancestry cluster associated with self-reported Caucasian donors included roughly 84% of the roughly 390 genotyped donors. A later genetic analysis took genome-wide SNP genotypes for about 60% of the roughly 670 donors and used that subset as a discovery cohort. Typing coverage varied by locus: roughly 620-640 donors for A, B, C, DRB1 and DQB1; 522 for DQA1; approximately 570 for DPA1; approximately 470 for DPB1. Using immunosequencing, the study profiled T cell repertoires from fewer than 850 subjects and related those repertoires to cytomegalovirus serostatus. A handful of DR-DQ haplotypes were handled as single units for association and clustering because linkage in the cohort was strong. Donor age, sex, ethnicity and CMV serostatus were compiled alongside the repertoire data. HLA typing included class I and class II loci at four-digit resolution. Besides the first cohort of roughly 700 subjects, a separate validation cohort made up of 120 different subjects was used. A later analysis re-analyzed previously published TCR beta repertoires from about 600 donors and added high-resolution HLA genotyping to study TCR occurrence patterns.

Beyond this particular receptor, the publication reports: Compared with the approximately 710-donor mean, donors in an Asian-associated ancestry cluster had fewer N-insertions in productive TCRs, according to a later genetic analysis. Linkage disequilibrium might explain the correlated functional status among segregating V segments, but an unknown experimental factor could not be excluded. Presence/absence analyses assumed roughly uniform sequencing depth across donors, an assumption that may not hold. Because HLA typing was unavailable for some donors at each locus, only the typed subset was used in association tests. In the study, about 150 TCR beta chains were listed as associated with cytomegalovirus. The authors suggested that the approach could potentially be generalized to other disease states and immunological phenotypes. In a later analysis, several top co-occurrence clusters were reported to appear linked to parvovirus B19, influenza, CMV and Epstein-Barr virus. CMV serostatus was the only immune exposure information available for the cohort. A further reported finding was that TCR beta sequences accurately predicted the HLA-A and HLA-B alleles for most subjects in the first cohort. A few of the identified cytomegalovirus-associated TCR beta chains were confirmed in vitro to be specific for cytomegalovirus antigens. In a later analysis, the rate of TCR association differed among HLA loci, with DRB1 alleles having the most associated TCRs and HLA-C alleles having the fewest. The sequencing pipeline was judged likely to have produced a cluster of highly shared sequence variants as a technical artifact. Some IMGT-functional V segments, including TRBV6-2 and TRBV6-3, could not be distinguished by the 87-base-pair reads and were therefore excluded. When HLA alleles, especially DR and DQ, strongly co-occurred, TCR associations were difficult to assign to individual alleles. A later genetic analysis associated a missense DCLRE1C variant with V-gene and J-gene trimming of TCR beta chains, and an independent cohort replicated the association. Approximately 16 rarely observed V segments, including chromosome 9 orphons, were excluded from the earlier analysis of several hundred of the donors because counts were too low. According to a later analysis, most CMV-associated TCR beta chains appeared to be HLA-restricted, and the HLA associations seemed to be driven largely by CMV exposure. This cohort had only TCR beta chains sequenced, and the lack of alpha or paired-chain data limited which features could be detected. In a later analysis, 15,000 to 20,000 TCR beta sequences were associated with specific HLA alleles at a false discovery rate of 0.05. An earlier analysis of approximately 540 of the donors showed that most TCR beta V segments appeared in productive rearrangements either about 87% or about 30% of the time, which broadly matched IMGT annotations. The classifier was reported to diagnose cytomegalovirus status with high specificity and sensitivity in both the original cohort and the validation cohort. In a later analysis, HLA-associated TCR beta chains were found to be more clonally expanded and to have lower generation probabilities than equally common non-associated chains. While some public TCRs were present in many individuals, most TCR sequences turned up only very rarely across donors.

V loses 5 bases, J loses 5 bases, and the germline ends lie 24 bases apart. Including cysteine and phenylalanine, the CDR3 has 17 amino acids. Only the CDR3 portion is preserved as DNA: 51 bases, with reading frame beginning at the first base. According to the germline V gene, CDR1 reads SGHDN and CDR2 reads FVKESK. The sequence links TRBV14 to TRBJ2-5; the D gene is perhaps TRBD2, on 6 matching bases. The TCR comes from an older woman in good health and CMV-seropositive. What was sequenced was PBMCs. The CDR3 reads as follows: CASSLIRPGRTAETQYF. The nucleotides are TGTGCCAGCAGCTTAATCCGACCGGGGAGGACGGCCGAGACCCAGTACTTC.